This entry describes one T cell receptor beta chain. Clones were sequenced by immunoSEQ multiplex PCR, and TCRdb holds only the in-frame ones, with some missing. Of about 150,000 clones detected, around three quarters appear once; the ten largest clones hold around a sixth. This sample is part of a study of blood T cell repertoires in COVID-19. Study information: COVID-19 samples from acute and convalescent phases originated in the United States, Italy and Spain. T cells, B-cell-depleted T cells, or PBMCs supplied cDNA or gDNA.

Deletions cut 4 bases from V and 0 bases from J, with 19 bases between. The CDR3 is 19 residues long. Germline V gene lookup returns CDR1 MNHNS and CDR2 SASEGT. This rearrangement joins TRBV6-1 to TRBJ2-6; D possibly corresponds to TRBD2 (6 bases). The sample taken for sequencing was peripheral blood. The TCR was taken from a man aged 45-60 years with acute or convalescent COVID-19. The CDR3 DNA follows: TGTGCCAGCAGTGCTCAAGTGGGGGGATGGGACTCTGGGGCCAACGTCCTGACTTTC. Residues: CASSAQVGGWDSGANVLTF.